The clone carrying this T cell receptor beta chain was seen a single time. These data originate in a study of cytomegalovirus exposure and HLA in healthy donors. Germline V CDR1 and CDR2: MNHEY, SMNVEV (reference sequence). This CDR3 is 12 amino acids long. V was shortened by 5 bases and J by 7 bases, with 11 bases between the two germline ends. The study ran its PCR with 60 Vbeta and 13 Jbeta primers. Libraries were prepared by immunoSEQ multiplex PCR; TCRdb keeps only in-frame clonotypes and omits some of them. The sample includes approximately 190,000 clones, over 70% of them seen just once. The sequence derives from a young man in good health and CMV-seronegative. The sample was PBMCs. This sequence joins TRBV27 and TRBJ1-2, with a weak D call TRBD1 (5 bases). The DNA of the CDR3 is TGTGCCAGCAGTACGACAGTCGGTGGCTACACCTTC. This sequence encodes CASSTTVGGYTF.